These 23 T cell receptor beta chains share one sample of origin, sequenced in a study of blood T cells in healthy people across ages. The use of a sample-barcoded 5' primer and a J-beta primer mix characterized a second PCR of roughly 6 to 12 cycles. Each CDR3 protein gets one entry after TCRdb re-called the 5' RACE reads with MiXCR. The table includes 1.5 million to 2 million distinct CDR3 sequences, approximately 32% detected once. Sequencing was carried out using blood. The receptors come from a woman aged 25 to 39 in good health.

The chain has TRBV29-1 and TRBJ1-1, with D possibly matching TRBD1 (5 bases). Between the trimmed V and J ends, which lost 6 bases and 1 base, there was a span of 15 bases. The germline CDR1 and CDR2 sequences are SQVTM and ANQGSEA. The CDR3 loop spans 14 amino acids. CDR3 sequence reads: CSVTGGGKNTEAFF. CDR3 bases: TGCAGCGTCACGGGGGGGGGAAAGAACACTGAAGCTTTCTTT.

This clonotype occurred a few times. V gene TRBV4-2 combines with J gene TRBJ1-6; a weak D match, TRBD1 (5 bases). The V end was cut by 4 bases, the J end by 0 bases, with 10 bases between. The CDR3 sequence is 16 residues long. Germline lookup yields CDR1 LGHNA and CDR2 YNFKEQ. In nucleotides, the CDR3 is TGTGCCAGCAGCCCGGAGGGGAGCTCCTATAATTCACCCCTCCACTTT. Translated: CASSPEGSSYNSPLHF.

In nucleotides, the CDR3 is TGTGCCACCAGCAGAGATGTGGATACGCAGTATTTT. Translation: CATSRDVDTQYF. The genes are TRBV15 and TRBJ2-3; no clear D gene. Deletions cut 0 bases from V and 6 bases from J, with 4 bases between. CDR1 is LNHNV and CDR2 is YYDKDF in the germline V gene (reference sequence). CDR3 length: 12 amino acids.

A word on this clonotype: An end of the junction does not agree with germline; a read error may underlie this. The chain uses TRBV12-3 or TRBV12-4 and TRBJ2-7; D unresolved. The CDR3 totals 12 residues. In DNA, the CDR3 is TGTGCCTGCAGTCGGCTAGAGGACGAGCAGTACTTC. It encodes CACSRLEDEQYF.

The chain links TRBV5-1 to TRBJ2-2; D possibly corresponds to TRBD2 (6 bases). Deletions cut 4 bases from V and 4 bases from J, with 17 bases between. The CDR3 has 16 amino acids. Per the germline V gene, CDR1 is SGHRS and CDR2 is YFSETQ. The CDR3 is CASSPLAPEGTGELFF. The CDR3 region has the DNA TGCGCCAGCAGCCCTTTAGCCCCGGAGGGCACCGGGGAGCTGTTTTTT.

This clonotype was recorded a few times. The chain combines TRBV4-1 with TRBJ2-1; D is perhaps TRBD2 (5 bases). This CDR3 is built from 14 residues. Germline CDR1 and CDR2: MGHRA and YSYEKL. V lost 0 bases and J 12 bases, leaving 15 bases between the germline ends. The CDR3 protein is CASSQDERLTPQFF. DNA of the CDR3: TGCGCCAGCAGCCAAGATGAGCGGCTAACCCCGCAGTTCTTC.

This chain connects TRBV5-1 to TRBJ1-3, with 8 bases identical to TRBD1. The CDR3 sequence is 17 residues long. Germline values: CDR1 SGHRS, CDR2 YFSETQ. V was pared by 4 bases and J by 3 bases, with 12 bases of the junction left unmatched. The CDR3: CASSPGQAAFGGNTIYF. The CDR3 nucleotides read TGCGCCAGCAGCCCGGGACAGGCCGCATTCGGTGGAAACACCATATATTTT.

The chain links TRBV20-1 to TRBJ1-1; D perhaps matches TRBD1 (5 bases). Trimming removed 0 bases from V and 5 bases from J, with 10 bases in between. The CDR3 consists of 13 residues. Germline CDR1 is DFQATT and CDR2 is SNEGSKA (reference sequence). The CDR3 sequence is CSAREGGETEAFF. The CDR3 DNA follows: TGCAGTGCTAGAGAAGGAGGGGAGACTGAAGCTTTCTTT.

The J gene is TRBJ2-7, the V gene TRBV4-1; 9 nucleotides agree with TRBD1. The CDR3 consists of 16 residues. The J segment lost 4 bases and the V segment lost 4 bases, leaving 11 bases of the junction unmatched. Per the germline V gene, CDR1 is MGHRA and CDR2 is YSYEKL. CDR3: CASSPRAGDRAYEQYF. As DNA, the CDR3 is TGCGCCAGCAGCCCAAGGGCGGGGGACAGGGCTTACGAGCAGTACTTC.

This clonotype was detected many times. The CDR3 nucleotides are TGTGCCAGCAGTTGGGGTGGCCAAGAGACCCAGTACTTC. This translates into CASSWGGQETQYF. The chain has TRBV5-6 and TRBJ2-5; D gene ambiguous. V gave up 5 bases and J gave up 1 base, with 9 bases separating them. The CDR3 loop spans 13 amino acids. Germline V gives CDR1 SGHDT, CDR2 YYEEEE.

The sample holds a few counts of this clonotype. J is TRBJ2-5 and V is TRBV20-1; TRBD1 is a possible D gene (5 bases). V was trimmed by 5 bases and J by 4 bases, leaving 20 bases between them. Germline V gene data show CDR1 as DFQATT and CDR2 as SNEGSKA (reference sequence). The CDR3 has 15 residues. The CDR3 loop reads CSAGPQGTGGETQYF. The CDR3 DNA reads TGCAGTGCTGGGCCCCAAGGAACAGGTGGAGAGACCCAGTACTTC.

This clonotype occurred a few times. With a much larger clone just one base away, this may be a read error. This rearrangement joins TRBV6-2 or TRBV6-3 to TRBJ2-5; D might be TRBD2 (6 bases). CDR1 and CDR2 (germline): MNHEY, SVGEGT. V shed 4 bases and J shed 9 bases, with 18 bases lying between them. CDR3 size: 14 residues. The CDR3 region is CASSWVLPGEAQYF. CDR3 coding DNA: TGTGCCAGCAGTTGGGTCTTGCCTGGGGAGGCCCAGTACTTC.

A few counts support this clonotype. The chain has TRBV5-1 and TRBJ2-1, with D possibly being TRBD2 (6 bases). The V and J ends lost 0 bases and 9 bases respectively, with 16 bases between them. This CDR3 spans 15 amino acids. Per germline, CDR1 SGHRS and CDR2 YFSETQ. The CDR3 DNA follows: TGCGCCAGCAGCTTGGTTAGCGGACCTACACTTGAGCAGTTCTTC. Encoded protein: CASSLVSGPTLEQFF.

The CDR3: CASSSRTGGGYGYTF. CDR3 nucleotide sequence: TGTGCCAGCAGCTCAAGGACAGGGGGCGGTTATGGCTACACCTTC. V gene TRBV7-9 combines with J gene TRBJ1-2; 11 bases align to TRBD1. This CDR3 spans 15 amino acids. V was clipped by 4 bases and J by 5 bases; unmatched bases: 6. Germline loops: CDR1 SEHNR, CDR2 FQNEAQ (reference sequence).

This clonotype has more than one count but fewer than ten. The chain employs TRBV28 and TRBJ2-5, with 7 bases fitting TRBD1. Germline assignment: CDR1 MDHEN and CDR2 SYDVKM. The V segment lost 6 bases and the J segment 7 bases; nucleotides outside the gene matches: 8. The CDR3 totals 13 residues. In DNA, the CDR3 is TGTGCCAGCAGCCCAGGGGGTCTCGGGACCCAGTACTTC. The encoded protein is CASSPGGLGTQYF. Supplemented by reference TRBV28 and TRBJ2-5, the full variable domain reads DVKVTQSSRYLVKRTGEKVFLECVQDMDHENMFWYRQDPGLGLRLIYFSYDVKMKEKGDIPEGYSVSREKKERFSLILESASTNQTSMYLCASSPGGLGTQYFGPGTRLLVL.

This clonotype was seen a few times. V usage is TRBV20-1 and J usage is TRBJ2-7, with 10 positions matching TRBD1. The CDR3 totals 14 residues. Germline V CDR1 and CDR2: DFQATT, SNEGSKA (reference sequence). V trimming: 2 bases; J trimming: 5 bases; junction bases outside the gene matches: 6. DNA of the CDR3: TGCAGTGCTAGAAGCGGACAGGGGGTCAACGAGCAGTACTTC. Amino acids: CSARSGQGVNEQYF.

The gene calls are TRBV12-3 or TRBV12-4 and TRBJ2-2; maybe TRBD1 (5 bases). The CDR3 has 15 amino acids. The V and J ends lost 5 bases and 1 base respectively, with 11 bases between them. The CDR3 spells CASSPYQGNTGELFF. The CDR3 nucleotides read TGTGCCAGCAGTCCCTATCAGGGGAACACCGGGGAGCTGTTTTTT.

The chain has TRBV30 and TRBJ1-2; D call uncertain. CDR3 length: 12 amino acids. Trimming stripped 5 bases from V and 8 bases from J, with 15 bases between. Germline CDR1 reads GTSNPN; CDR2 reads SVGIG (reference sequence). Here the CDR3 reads CAWVVSAEGYTF. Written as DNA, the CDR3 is TGTGCCTGGGTAGTCAGTGCGGAAGGCTACACCTTC.

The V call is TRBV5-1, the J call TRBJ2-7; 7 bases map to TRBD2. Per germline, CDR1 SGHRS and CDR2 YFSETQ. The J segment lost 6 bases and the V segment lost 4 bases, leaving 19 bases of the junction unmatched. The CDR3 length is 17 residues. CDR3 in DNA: TGCGCCAGCAGCCGGGGGGACGGGAGTATCTCGGGTGGCGAGCAGTACTTC. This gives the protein CASSRGDGSISGGEQYF.

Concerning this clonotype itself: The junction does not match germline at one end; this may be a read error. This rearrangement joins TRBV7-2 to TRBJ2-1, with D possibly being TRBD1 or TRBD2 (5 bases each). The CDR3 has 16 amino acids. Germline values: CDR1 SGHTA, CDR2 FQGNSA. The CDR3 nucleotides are TGTGCCTGCAGCTTAGCGACGGGGCGCCCCTACAATGAGCAGTTCTTC. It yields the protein CACSLATGRPYNEQFF.

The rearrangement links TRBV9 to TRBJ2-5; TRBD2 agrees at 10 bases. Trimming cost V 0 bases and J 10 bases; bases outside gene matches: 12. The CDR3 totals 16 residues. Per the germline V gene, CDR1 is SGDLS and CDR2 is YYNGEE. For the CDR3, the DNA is TGTGCCAGCAGCGTAGTCCCTAGCGGGGGCAAGAGTAACCAGTACTTC. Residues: CASSVVPSGGKSNQYF.

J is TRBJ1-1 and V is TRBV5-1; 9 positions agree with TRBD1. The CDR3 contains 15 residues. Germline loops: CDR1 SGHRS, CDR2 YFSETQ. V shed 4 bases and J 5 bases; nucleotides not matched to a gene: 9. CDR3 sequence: CASSRWDREGTEAFF. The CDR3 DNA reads TGCGCCAGCAGCCGCTGGGACAGGGAAGGAACTGAAGCTTTCTTT.

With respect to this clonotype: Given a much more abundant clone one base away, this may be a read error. CDR3: CASRVSITDTQYF. DNA for the CDR3: TGTGCCAGCAGAGTGAGTATAACAGATACGCAGTATTTT. The chain carries TRBV12-3 or TRBV12-4 and TRBJ2-3, with D unclear. The CDR3 is 13 amino acids. The V end was cut by 6 bases, the J end by 3 bases, with 10 bases between.